Below, 4 T cell receptor beta chains from the same sample are listed, as sequenced in a study of blood T cell repertoires in COVID-19. Using immunoSEQ multiplex PCR, the repertoire was profiled, and TCRdb retains in-frame clones only, with some absent. The table has about 130,000 clones, about four fifths seen once. The sample was peripheral blood. These receptors originate from a man aged 40-49 years with active or convalescent COVID-19.

The chain combines TRBV28 with TRBJ1-6, with D unresolved. Germline CDR1 is MDHEN and CDR2 is SYDVKM. Trimming shortened V by 2 bases and J by 10 bases, and 18 bases separated the two germline ends. The CDR3 contains 16 residues. CDR3 loop: CASSLDFGGVWSPLHF. CDR3 in DNA: TGTGCCAGCAGTTTAGATTTCGGCGGCGTCTGGTCACCCCTCCACTTT.

The J gene is TRBJ2-5, the V gene TRBV4-1; 11 bases align to TRBD2. The CDR3 has 16 amino acids. V lost 0 bases and J lost 4; bases outside the gene matches: 4. The germline CDR1 and CDR2 sequences are MGHRA and YSYEKL. The CDR3 loop reads CASSQEGLAGGETQYF. DNA for the CDR3: TGCGCCAGCAGCCAAGAAGGGCTAGCGGGGGGAGAGACCCAGTACTTC.

The chain links TRBV9 to TRBJ1-1, with D possibly TRBD1 on 6 matching bases. CDR1 and CDR2 from the germline V gene are SGDLS and YYNGEE. This CDR3 spans 13 amino acids. The V end lost 4 bases, the J end lost 9 bases, and 16 bases lay between the germline ends. CDR3 bases: TGTGCCAGCAGCTCGGACAGCGAAACCAAAGCTTTCTTT. This codes for CASSSDSETKAFF.

V is TRBV12-3 or TRBV12-4 and J is TRBJ2-3; 10 bases match TRBD2. The CDR3 is 13 amino acids. Trimming at V came to 10 bases and at J to 5 bases, leaving 6 bases not matched to a gene. The CDR3 loop reads CAIRTSGGDTQYF. The DNA of the CDR3 is TGTGCCATTAGGACTAGCGGAGGAGATACGCAGTATTTT.